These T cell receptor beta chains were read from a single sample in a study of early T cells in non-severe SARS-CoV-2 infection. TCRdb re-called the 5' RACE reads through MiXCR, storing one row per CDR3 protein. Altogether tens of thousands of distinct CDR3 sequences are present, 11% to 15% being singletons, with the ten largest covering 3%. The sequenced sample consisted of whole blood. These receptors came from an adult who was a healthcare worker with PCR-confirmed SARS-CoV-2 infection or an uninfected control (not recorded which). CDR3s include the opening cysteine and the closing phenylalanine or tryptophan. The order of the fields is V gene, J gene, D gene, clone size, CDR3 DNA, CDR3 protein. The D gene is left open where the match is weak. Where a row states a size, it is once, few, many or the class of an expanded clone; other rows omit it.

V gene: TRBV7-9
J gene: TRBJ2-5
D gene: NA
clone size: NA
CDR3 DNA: TGTGCCAGCAGCTTATACGGGAGCCAAGAGACCCAGTACTTC
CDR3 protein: CASSLYGSQETQYF

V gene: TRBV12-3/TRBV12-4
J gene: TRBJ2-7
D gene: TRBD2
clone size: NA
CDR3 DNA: TGTGCCAGCAGACCATCGACTAGCCCTACTAGGGAGCAGTACTTC
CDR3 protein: CASRPSTSPTREQYF

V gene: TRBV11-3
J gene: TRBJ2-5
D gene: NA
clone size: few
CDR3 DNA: TGTGCCAGCAGCTTAGCCCGAGCGGAGACCCAGTACTTC
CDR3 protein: CASSLARAETQYF

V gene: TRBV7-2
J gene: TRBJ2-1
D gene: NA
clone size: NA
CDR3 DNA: TGTGCCAGCAGCTCGTACCTCAATGAGCAGTTCTTC
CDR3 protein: CASSSYLNEQFF

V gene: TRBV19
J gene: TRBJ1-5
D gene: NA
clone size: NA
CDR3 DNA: TGTGCCAGTAGCTCCGGACTGCTAATCGGCAATCAGCCCCAGCATTTT
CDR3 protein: CASSSGLLIGNQPQHF

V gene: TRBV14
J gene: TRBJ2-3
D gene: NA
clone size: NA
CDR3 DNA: TGTGCCAGCAGCCAATGGGACACAAGCACAGATACGCAGTATTTT
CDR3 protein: CASSQWDTSTDTQYF

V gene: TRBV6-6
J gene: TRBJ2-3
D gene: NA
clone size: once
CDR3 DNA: TGTGCCACCCAGGCAGATACGCAGTATTTT
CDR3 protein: CATQADTQYF

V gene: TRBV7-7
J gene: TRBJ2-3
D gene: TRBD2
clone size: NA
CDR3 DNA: TGTGCTAGCAGCTCATCCAACGGGAGGGCAGATACGCAGTATTTT
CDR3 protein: CASSSSNGRADTQYF

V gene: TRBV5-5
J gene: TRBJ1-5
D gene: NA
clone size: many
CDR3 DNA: TGTGCCAGCAGCTGGGCCCCCGGTCGCAATCAGCCCCAGCATTTT
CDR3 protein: CASSWAPGRNQPQHF

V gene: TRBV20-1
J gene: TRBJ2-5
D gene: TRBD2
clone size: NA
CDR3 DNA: TGCAGTGCTAGAGAGGCGGCTAGCGGGAGCAAAAAGACCCAGTACTTC
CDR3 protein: CSAREAASGSKKTQYF

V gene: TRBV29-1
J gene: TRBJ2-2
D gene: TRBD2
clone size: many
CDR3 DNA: TGCAGCGTTGATGAACTAGCGACCGGGGAGCTGTTTTTT
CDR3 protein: CSVDELATGELFF

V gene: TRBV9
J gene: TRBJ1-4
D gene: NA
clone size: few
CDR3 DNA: TGTGCCAGCAGCCCTGCAGGAGGGTCTGTAGAAGAAAAACTGTTTTTT
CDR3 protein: CASSPAGGSVEEKLFF

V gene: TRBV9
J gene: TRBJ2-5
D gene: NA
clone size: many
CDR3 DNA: TGTGCCAGCAGCGTAGATGCCTACCCCGGGCAAGAGACCCAGTACTTC
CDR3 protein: CASSVDAYPGQETQYF

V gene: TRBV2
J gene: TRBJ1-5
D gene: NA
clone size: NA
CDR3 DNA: TGTGCCAGCAGAGAAAGCAATCAGCCCCAGCATTTT
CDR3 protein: CASRESNQPQHF

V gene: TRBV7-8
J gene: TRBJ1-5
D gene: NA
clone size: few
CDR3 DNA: TGTGCCAGCAGCTTAGAGGGAGTAGGAGGCAATCAGCCCCAGCATTTT
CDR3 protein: CASSLEGVGGNQPQHF

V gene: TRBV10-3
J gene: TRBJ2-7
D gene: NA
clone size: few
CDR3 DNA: TGTGCCATGGCCAGGGAATTCTCCTACGAGCAGTACTTC
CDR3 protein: CAMAREFSYEQYF

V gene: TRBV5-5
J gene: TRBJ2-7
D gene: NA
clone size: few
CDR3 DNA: TGTGCCAGCAGCGGTGTACCCCCCTCCTACGAGCAGTACTTC
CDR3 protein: CASSGVPPSYEQYF

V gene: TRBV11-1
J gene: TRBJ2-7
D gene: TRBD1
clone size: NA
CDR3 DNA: TGTGCCAGCAGCCTCCCGGGACAGGGTTTCTACGAGCAGTACTTC
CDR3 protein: CASSLPGQGFYEQYF

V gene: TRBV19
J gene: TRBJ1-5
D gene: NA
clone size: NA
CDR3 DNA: TGTGCCAGTAGTATCGAAAGAGACAATCAGCCCCAGCATTTT
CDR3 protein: CASSIERDNQPQHF

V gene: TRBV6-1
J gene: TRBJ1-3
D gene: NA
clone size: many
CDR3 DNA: TGTGCCAGCAGTGAAATGTTTGGGTCTGGAAACACCATATATTTT
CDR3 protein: CASSEMFGSGNTIYF